This T cell receptor (beta chain) comes out of a study of graft-versus-host responses after intestinal transplantation. Overall study context: Recipients across the board were started on anti-thymocyte globulin induction, then kept on tacrolimus and steroids for about 3 years.

CDR3 length: 16 residues. Grafts had their tissue processed, releasing intraepithelial and lamina propria lymphocytes. The data were produced by immunoSEQ multiplex PCR, yet TCRdb's version contains in-frame clones alone and is incomplete. This table has thousands of clones, about two thirds appearing once. The chain links TRBV21-1 to TRBJ2-7; the D segment call TRBD2 is taken from the table without a DNA check. TRBV21-1 is a documented pseudogene. Sequences were derived from ileum tissue, sampled more than 50 days after transplant. This sequence originates from a human patient who received an intestinal transplant, so some T cells may come from the graft donor. CDR3 nucleotides: TGTGCCAGCAGCAAAGGGGGGGGCCTAAGGGATTACGAGCAGTACGTC. Translated: CASSKGGGLRDYEQYV.